Following are 25 T cell receptor beta chains from one sample sequenced in a study of T-cell reconstitution after alpha-beta-depleted transplantation in children. Unique molecular identifiers featured in how the TCRbeta library was prepared. TCRdb reprocessed the PCR reads with MiXCR, giving one entry per CDR3 protein. The sample includes roughly 350,000 distinct CDR3 sequences, over 9% of them seen just once. The specimen was PBMCs from the stem cell graft donor, collected from the stem cell graft. The receptors shown here come from a human donor who donated a stem cell graft to a child with acute lymphoblastic leukemia.

For the CDR3, the DNA is TGTGCCAGCAGTTTATCGGCAGGGCCGAATATGAACACTGAAGCTTTCTTT. Encoded protein: CASSLSAGPNMNTEAFF. The V gene is TRBV27, the J gene TRBJ1-1, with D perhaps TRBD1 (5 bases). Trimming took off 0 bases at V and 0 bases at J, with 14 bases between the two ends. CDR1 and CDR2 (germline): MNHEY, SMNVEV (reference sequence). CDR3 length: 17 residues.

This clonotype occurred a few times. This chain joins TRBV27 and TRBJ2-1, with D unresolved. Germline assignment: CDR1 MNHEY and CDR2 SMNVEV (reference sequence). This CDR3 spans 14 amino acids. The V gene lost 8 bases and the J gene lost 9 bases, with 20 bases spanning the gap. The CDR3 sequence: CASFVGFGKGEQFF. The CDR3 nucleotides read TGTGCCAGCTTTGTGGGCTTTGGCAAGGGTGAGCAGTTCTTC.

CDR3 DNA sequence: TGTGCCAGCAGTCAGACGACTAGCGGAGAGCAGTTCTTC. Its protein is CASSQTTSGEQFF. The rearrangement links TRBV12-3 or TRBV12-4 to TRBJ2-1; TRBD2 agrees at 9 bases. The ends lost 5 bases at V and 10 bases at J; junction bases unmatched: 6. The CDR3 totals 13 residues.

The chain has TRBV5-4 and TRBJ2-7; D unclear. CDR1 SGHNT and CDR2 YYREEE come from the germline V gene (reference sequence). This CDR3 spans 14 amino acids. The ends were cut back, 3 bases at V and 0 bases at J, with 10 bases in the middle. DNA of the CDR3: TGTGCCAGCAGCTCCAGGCGGCTCTCCTACGAGCAGTACTTC. Translating gives CASSSRRLSYEQYF. Full variable domain (rest looked up from reference TRBV5-4 and TRBJ2-7): ETGVTQSPTHLIKTRGQQVTLRCSSQSGHNTVSWYQQALGQGPQFIFQYYREEENGRGNFPPRFSGLQFPNYSSELNVNALELDDSALYLCASSSRRLSYEQYFGPGTRLTVT.

This clonotype was picked up many times. The rearrangement joins TRBV7-8 to TRBJ1-1; 9 bases agree with TRBD1. Losses at the gene ends were 1 base for V and 3 bases for J; bases not matched to a gene: 3. The germline V gene has CDR1 SGHVS and CDR2 FQNEAQ. This CDR3 contains 15 residues. The CDR3 DNA follows: TGTGCCAGCAGCTTAGTGGGACAGGGATACACTGAAGCTTTCTTT. The encoded protein is CASSLVGQGYTEAFF.

The chain combines TRBV29-1 with TRBJ1-2; TRBD1 aligns across 9 bases. This CDR3 spans 13 amino acids. CDR1 and CDR2 from the germline V gene are SQVTM and ANQGSEA. V gave up 7 bases and J gave up 8 bases; unmatched junction bases: 11. The CDR3 DNA follows: TGCAGCGCTGGGGACAGGGAGTCGCGGGGCTACACCTTC. It encodes CSAGDRESRGYTF.

V is TRBV18 and J is TRBJ2-1; 11 nucleotides align to TRBD2. V was clipped by 0 bases and J by 0 bases; unmatched bases: 4. This CDR3 is built from 18 residues. The germline V gene has CDR1 KGHSH and CDR2 LQKENI. The DNA for the CDR3 is TGTGCCAGCTCACCACCGAGTACTAGCGGGGGCTCCTACAATGAGCAGTTCTTC. Translated, it gives CASSPPSTSGGSYNEQFF.

This clonotype was counted at least ten times. J is TRBJ2-3 and V is TRBV9; unclear D gene. Germline CDR1 and CDR2: SGDLS and YYNGEE. The germline V and J ends were trimmed by 2 bases and 1 base, with 8 bases remaining between them. The CDR3 totals 14 residues. This CDR3 reads CASSVRQGTDTQYF. The CDR3 nucleotides are TGTGCCAGCAGCGTCAGGCAGGGCACAGATACGCAGTATTTT. Variable domain in full (rest from reference TRBV9 and TRBJ2-3): DSGVTQTPKHLITATGQRVTLRCSPRSGDLSVYWYQQSLDQGLQFLIQYYNGEERAKGNILERFSAQQFPDLHSELNLSSLELGDSALYFCASSVRQGTDTQYFGPGTRLTVL.

The table lists this clonotype with a few counts. The CDR3 here is CSVEGETGELFF. CDR3 nucleotides: TGCAGCGTTGAAGGTGAAACCGGGGAGCTGTTTTTT. V is TRBV29-1 and J is TRBJ2-2; no definite D call. The germline CDR1 and CDR2 sequences are SQVTM and ANQGSEA. The CDR3 contains 12 residues. With 1 base removed from V and 5 bases from J, the gap between germline ends came to 5 bases.

This clonotype was seen a few times. DNA of the CDR3: TGCAGCGCCCGGGACATGGGAAAACTGTTTTTT. As protein: CSARDMGKLFF. The chain links TRBV29-1 to TRBJ1-4; TRBD1 is a possible D gene (6 bases). CDR3 size: 11 residues. V lost 7 bases, J lost 10 bases, and 13 bases lay in between. Germline CDR1 reads SQVTM; CDR2 reads ANQGSEA.

On this clonotype itself: One junction end does not reproduce the germline sequence, and a read error may be involved. V gene TRBV7-9 combines with J gene TRBJ2-7, with D possibly matching TRBD2 (5 bases). Germline loops: CDR1 SEHNR, CDR2 FQNEAQ (reference sequence). CDR3 size: 13 residues. The CDR3 reads CGSSFPGAYEQYF. DNA for the CDR3: TGTGGCAGCAGCTTTCCCGGGGCCTACGAGCAGTACTTC.

This clonotype was seen only a few times. This chain connects TRBV19 to TRBJ2-6; the D call may be TRBD1 or TRBD2 (5 bases each). The CDR3 sequence is 16 residues long. From germline, CDR1 is LNHDA and CDR2 SQIVND (reference sequence). V dropped 5 bases and J dropped 2 bases, with 13 bases sitting between them. The CDR3 loop reads CASSPKGTPGANVLTF. CDR3 in DNA: TGTGCCAGTAGTCCCAAGGGGACCCCTGGGGCCAACGTCCTGACTTTC.

This clonotype was detected ten times or more. CDR3 sequence (DNA): TGTGCCAGCAGCTTAACGGGACAGCCGATCTATGGCTACACCTTC. Residues: CASSLTGQPIYGYTF. The J gene is TRBJ1-2, the V gene TRBV7-2; TRBD1 aligns across 7 bases. This CDR3 is built from 15 residues. V shed 2 bases and J 4 bases; nucleotides not matched to a gene: 7. From germline, CDR1 is SGHTA and CDR2 FQGNSA.

This clonotype was recorded a few times. J is TRBJ2-3 and V is TRBV5-5, with D perhaps TRBD1 (5 bases). V shed 4 bases and J shed 3 bases, with 21 bases lying between them. Per the germline V gene, CDR1 is SGHKS and CDR2 is YYEKEE (reference sequence). The length of the CDR3 is 17 residues. As DNA, the CDR3 is TGTGCCAGCAGCCAGACCACTCCGATTGGGGCTACAGATACGCAGTATTTT. Amino acids: CASSQTTPIGATDTQYF. Based on the CDR3 plus reference TRBV5-5 and TRBJ2-3, the full variable domain is DAGVTQSPTHLIKTRGQQVTLRCSPISGHKSVSWYQQVLGQGPQFIFQYYEKEERGRGNFPDRFSARQFPNYSSELNVNALLLGDSALYLCASSQTTPIGATDTQYFGPGTRLTVL.

This rearrangement joins TRBV25-1 to TRBJ2-3, with 10 nucleotides matching TRBD2. Germline assignment: CDR1 MGHDK and CDR2 SYGVNS. The CDR3 contains 15 residues. J lost 7 bases, V lost 4 bases, and 8 bases had no gene match. CDR3 coding DNA: TGTGCCAGCAGTGGTTCGACTAGCGGGCAAAATACGCAGTATTTT. It is translated as CASSGSTSGQNTQYF.

This chain uses TRBV27 with TRBJ1-4; D is unresolved. Trimming pared 2 bases from V and 3 bases from J, leaving 4 bases between. This CDR3 comprises 13 residues. Per the germline V gene, CDR1 is MNHEY and CDR2 is SMNVEV (reference sequence). This CDR3 is CASSLEANEKLFF. CDR3 DNA: TGTGCCAGCAGTTTAGAGGCTAATGAAAAACTGTTTTTT.

This clonotype occurred many times. J is TRBJ2-5 and V is TRBV5-1; 9 bases match TRBD1. V gave up 0 bases and J gave up 1 base; unmatched junction bases: 7. The germline V gene encodes CDR1 SGHRS and CDR2 YFSETQ. This CDR3 spans 17 amino acids. The CDR3 DNA reads as TGCGCCAGCAGCTTGGCTGGGACAGGGTGGTCCCAAGAGACCCAGTACTTC. Its protein is CASSLAGTGWSQETQYF.

The V and J genes are TRBV7-2 and TRBJ1-2; tentative D call: TRBD1 (6 bases). The V gene lost 2 bases and the J gene lost 8 bases, with 12 bases spanning the gap. The CDR3 loop spans 13 amino acids. Germline V gives CDR1 SGHTA, CDR2 FQGNSA. CDR3 region: CASSLRGQQGYTF. In nucleotides, the CDR3 is TGTGCCAGCAGCTTACGTGGACAGCAGGGCTACACCTTC.

This clonotype was recorded a few times. V and J are TRBV27 and TRBJ2-4; D may be TRBD2 (6 bases). The CDR3 consists of 14 residues. V was shortened by 1 base and J by 3 bases, with 7 bases between the two germline ends. In germline, CDR1 is MNHEY, CDR2 SMNVEV (reference sequence). Written as DNA, the CDR3 is TGTGCCAGCAGTTTATACGGGGGCAAAAACATTCAGTACTTC. Its protein product is CASSLYGGKNIQYF.

The rearrangement joins TRBV12-3 or TRBV12-4 to TRBJ2-1, with 10 bases lining up with TRBD1. The CDR3 extends over 17 amino acids. V shed 5 bases, J shed 5 bases, and the junction held 12 bases outside the gene matches. CDR3 nucleotide sequence: TGTGCCAGCAGTGGGCTTGTGGGGACAGGGGCGGACAATGAGCAGTTCTTC. This encodes CASSGLVGTGADNEQFF.

V and J are TRBV24-1 and TRBJ2-5; 10 bases agree with TRBD2. There are 15 residues in the CDR3. V shed 4 bases and J 2 bases; nucleotides not matched to a gene: 3. Per germline, CDR1 KGHDR and CDR2 SFDVKD. CDR3 region: CATSDTGLAQETQYF. The CDR3 bases are TGTGCCACCAGTGACACGGGACTAGCGCAAGAGACCCAGTACTTC.

This clonotype was seen only a few times. The chain carries TRBV15 and TRBJ1-4; D is uncertain. V was shortened by 1 base and J by 9 bases, with 6 bases between the two germline ends. Germline assignment: CDR1 LNHNV and CDR2 YYDKDF (reference sequence). The CDR3 is 12 residues long. The CDR3 region has the DNA TGTGCCACCAGCAGAGGGTTTAAAAAACTGTTTTTT. Translating it yields CATSRGFKKLFF.

This clonotype came up a few times. This sequence joins TRBV5-1 and TRBJ2-7; no reliable D call. The CDR3 sequence is 12 residues long. Trimming took off 1 base at V and 5 bases at J, with 7 bases between the two ends. Germline V gives CDR1 SGHRS, CDR2 YFSETQ. Here the CDR3 DNA reads TGCGCCAGCAGCTTGAAGGCCGACGAGCAGTACTTC. It encodes CASSLKADEQYF.

The chain uses TRBV3-1 and TRBJ2-2; 10 bases align to TRBD2. This CDR3 is built from 18 residues. Germline V gives CDR1 LGHDT, CDR2 YNNKEL (reference sequence). J was trimmed by 4 bases and V by 0 bases; bases with no gene match: 8. In DNA form, the CDR3 reads TGTGCCAGCAGCCAAGATTCCAGCGGGAGGGCCGGCACCGGGGAGCTGTTTTTT. Translated: CASSQDSSGRAGTGELFF.

The genes are TRBV24-1 and TRBJ1-2; perhaps TRBD1 as D (5 bases). This CDR3 contains 16 residues. The V and J ends lost 3 bases and 3 bases respectively, with 16 bases between them. The germline V gene encodes CDR1 KGHDR and CDR2 SFDVKD. DNA of the CDR3: TGTGCCACCAGTGATCTGTCTCCGCTGGGACACTATGGCTACACCTTC. This translates into CATSDLSPLGHYGYTF.